These 17 T cell receptor beta chains were sequenced from one sample in a study of control samples from healthy donors and cancer patients. Sequenced by immunoSEQ multiplex PCR; TCRdb stores in-frame clones only, minus some. The table shows about 49,000 clones, with approximately 86% occurring only once. Sample: PBMCs. Receptors were obtained from a woman aged 45-65 years with lung cancer.

The sample holds one count of this clone. The J gene is TRBJ1-1, the V gene TRBV5-1, with unresolved D. CDR3 size: 13 residues. The V gene's germline CDR1 is SGHRS and CDR2 YFSETQ. The V end was cut by 7 bases, the J end by 0 bases, with 10 bases between. The CDR3 sequence is CASAWVMNTEAFF. CDR3 DNA: TGCGCCAGCGCTTGGGTTATGAACACTGAAGCTTTCTTT.

This clone was detected only once. This chain links TRBV19 with TRBJ1-6; D possibly corresponds to TRBD1 (6 bases). Trimming cost V 6 bases and J 5 bases, with 11 bases left between them. This CDR3 region has 14 residues. Per germline, CDR1 LNHDA and CDR2 SQIVND (reference sequence). The CDR3 here is CASSGRGDNSPLHF. The CDR3 DNA follows: TGTGCCAGTAGCGGCAGGGGAGATAATTCACCCCTCCACTTT.

The chain employs TRBV11-3 and TRBJ2-2; 14 bases align to TRBD2. V lost 2 bases and J lost 3; bases outside the gene matches: 5. The CDR3 consists of 18 residues. Germline lookup yields CDR1 SGHNT and CDR2 YENEEA. The CDR3 protein is CASSLPLGLAGDTGELFF. CDR3 sequence (DNA): TGTGCCAGCAGCTTACCCCTGGGACTAGCGGGGGACACCGGGGAGCTGTTTTTT. Full variable domain (remainder filled in from reference TRBV11-3 and TRBJ2-2): EAGVVQSPRYKIIEKKQPVAFWCNPISGHNTLYWYLQNLGQGPELLIRYENEEAVDDSQLPKDRFSAERLKGVDSTLKIQPAELGDSAVYLCASSLPLGLAGDTGELFFGEGSRLTVL.

Worth noting for this clone: The sample contains more than one DNA sequence encoding this CDR3. V and J are TRBV6-1 and TRBJ1-1; D remains ambiguous. The V end lost 2 bases, the J end lost 5 bases, and 6 bases lay between the germline ends. The germline gives CDR1 MNHNS, CDR2 SASEGT. CDR3 length: 12 residues. The CDR3 coding sequence is TGTGCCAGCAGTGAAAGGCGGACTGAAGCTTTCTTT. This gives the protein CASSERRTEAFF.

J is TRBJ2-1 and V is TRBV5-1; no clear D. Trimming removed 0 bases from V and 5 bases from J, with 6 bases in between. The CDR3 is 13 amino acids. CDR1 and CDR2 (germline): SGHRS, YFSETQ. This chain's CDR3 is CASSLADDNEQFF. The CDR3 nucleotides read TGCGCCAGCAGCTTGGCCGACGACAATGAGCAGTTCTTC. The full variable domain, rest sourced from reference TRBV5-1 and TRBJ2-1, is KAGVTQTPRYLIKTRGQQVTLSCSPISGHRSVSWYQQTPGQGLQFLFEYFSETQRNKGNFPGRFSGRQFSNSRSEMNVSTLELGDSALYLCASSLADDNEQFFGPGTRLTVL.

This sequence joins TRBV19 and TRBJ1-1; possibly TRBD1 for D (6 bases). The CDR3 runs 12 residues. V was cut by 7 bases and J by 7 bases, with 13 bases left in between. Germline assignment: CDR1 LNHDA and CDR2 SQIVND (reference sequence). CDR3 residues: CASIARGGEAFF. CDR3 coding DNA: TGTGCCAGTATAGCCAGGGGAGGTGAAGCTTTCTTT.

The chain couples TRBV7-9 to TRBJ2-7, with TRBD1 identical over 9 bases. CDR3 size: 17 residues. Germline CDR1 reads SEHNR; CDR2 reads FQNEAQ (reference sequence). V was clipped by 5 bases and J by 6 bases; unmatched bases: 17. The DNA of the CDR3 is TGTGCCAGCAGCGCCTCTCCCTCCGGGACAGGGTTGCCCGAGCAGTACTTC. Its translation: CASSASPSGTGLPEQYF.

This clone is classed as medium-sized (0.01 to 0.1%). The V and J genes are TRBV24-1 and TRBJ1-1; D ambiguous. Germline CDR1 reads KGHDR; CDR2 reads SFDVKD. V was trimmed by 5 bases and J by 5 bases, leaving 17 bases between them. This CDR3 has 15 amino acids. CDR3 DNA sequence: TGTGCCACCAGTGCTTCAGACGACCTGGGGACTGAAGCTTTCTTT. Translating gives CATSASDDLGTEAFF.

The chain joins TRBV4-2 to TRBJ1-1, with no clear D. The CDR3 is 14 amino acids. V lost 1 base and J lost 4, with 10 bases in between. Germline CDR1 LGHNA, CDR2 YNFKEQ. In nucleotides, the CDR3 is TGTGCCAGCAGCCAAGGTCAGGAATCCACTGAAGCTTTCTTT. This gives the protein CASSQGQESTEAFF.

V and J are TRBV18 and TRBJ1-2; perhaps TRBD1 as D (6 bases). V lost 6 bases and J 2 bases, leaving 13 bases between the germline ends. CDR1 and CDR2 from the germline V gene are KGHSH and LQKENI. The CDR3 totals 14 residues. This chain's CDR3 is CASSKKGGNYGYTF. CDR3 in DNA: TGTGCCAGCTCTAAAAAAGGGGGAAACTATGGCTACACCTTC.

The rearrangement links TRBV27 to TRBJ2-3; D is undetermined. From germline, CDR1 is MNHEY and CDR2 SMNVEV (reference sequence). This CDR3 has 14 residues. The V end lost 5 bases, the J end lost 0 bases, and 9 bases lay between the germline ends. CDR3 residues: CASSPKSSTDTQYF. CDR3 bases: TGTGCCAGCAGTCCTAAGTCGAGCACAGATACGCAGTATTTT.

The V and J genes are TRBV9 and TRBJ2-1, with D perhaps TRBD1 or TRBD2 (6 bases each). V gave up 0 bases and J gave up 16 bases, with 14 bases separating them. The CDR3 extends over 12 amino acids. Looked up from germline, CDR1 is SGDLS and CDR2 is YYNGEE. CDR3 protein: CASSVVGGPEFF. The CDR3 region has the DNA TGTGCCAGCAGCGTAGTAGGGGGGCCGGAATTCTTC.

The gene calls are TRBV11-3 and TRBJ2-7; D is uncertain. The CDR3 consists of 15 residues. Trimming removed 4 bases at V and 3 bases at J, with 16 bases between. Per the germline V gene, CDR1 is SGHNT and CDR2 is YENEEA. CDR3 region: CASSSPRREGYEQYF. CDR3 in DNA: TGTGCCAGCAGCTCCCCTCGTAGAGAAGGCTACGAGCAGTACTTC.

This rearrangement joins TRBV10-3 to TRBJ2-5; tentatively, D is TRBD2 (6 bases). The V gene's germline CDR1 is ENHRY and CDR2 SYGVKD. CDR3 length: 12 residues. The V and J ends lost 6 bases and 7 bases respectively, with 12 bases between them. CDR3 bases: TGTGCCATCAGAGGAGGGGAAGGGACCCAGTACTTC. This sequence encodes CAIRGGEGTQYF.

V usage is TRBV27 and J usage is TRBJ2-3; 8 positions agree with TRBD2. The V segment lost 6 bases and the J segment 1 base; nucleotides outside the gene matches: 0. Germline V CDR1 and CDR2: MNHEY, SMNVEV (reference sequence). This CDR3 has 13 residues. For the CDR3, the DNA is TGTGCCAGCAGACTAGCGGGCACAGATACGCAGTATTTT. It specifies CASRLAGTDTQYF.

The rearrangement joins TRBV20-1 to TRBJ2-7; the match to TRBD2 covers 7 bases. The J segment lost 1 base and the V segment lost 3 bases, leaving 9 bases of the junction unmatched. The CDR3 is made up of 15 amino acids. Germline CDR1 DFQATT, CDR2 SNEGSKA (reference sequence). The CDR3, as DNA: TGCAGTGCTAGTAGGCGGGGGACCCTATCCTACGAGCAGTACTTC. It specifies CSASRRGTLSYEQYF.

V is TRBV18 and J is TRBJ1-2, with D perhaps matching TRBD1 (5 bases). Trimming took 1 base from V and 8 from J, leaving 11 bases between them. The length of the CDR3 is 13 residues. From germline, CDR1 is KGHSH and CDR2 LQKENI. The CDR3 loop reads CASSPLGDRGYTF. The CDR3 DNA sequence: TGTGCCAGCTCACCACTAGGGGACCGGGGCTACACCTTC.